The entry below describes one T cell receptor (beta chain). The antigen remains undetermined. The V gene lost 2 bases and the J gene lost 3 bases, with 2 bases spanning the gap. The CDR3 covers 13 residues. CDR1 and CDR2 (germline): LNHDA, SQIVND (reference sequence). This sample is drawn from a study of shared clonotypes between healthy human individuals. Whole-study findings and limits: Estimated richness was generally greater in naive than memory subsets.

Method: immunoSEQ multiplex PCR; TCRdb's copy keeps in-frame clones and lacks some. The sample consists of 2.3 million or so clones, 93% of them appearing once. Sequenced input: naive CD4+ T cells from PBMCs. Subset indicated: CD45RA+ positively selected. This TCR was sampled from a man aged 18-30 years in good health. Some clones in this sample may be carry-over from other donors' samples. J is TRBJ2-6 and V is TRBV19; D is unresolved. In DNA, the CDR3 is TGTGCCAGTAGTATACGTGGGGCCAACGTCCTGACTTTC. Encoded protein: CASSIRGANVLTF.